The text below deals with one T cell receptor beta chain. Its specificity is not known. This CDR3 is built from 12 residues. Germline CDR1 MDHEN, CDR2 SYDVKM. V was shortened by 8 bases and J by 3 bases, with 10 bases between the two germline ends. This record belongs to a study of beta chain features in type 1 diabetes. Study results and caveats: Among all four CD4+ subsets, Type 1 diabetes patients had TCRB CDR3s that were moderately but significantly shorter.

Expressed TCRB transcripts were sequenced, since all the RNA that had been isolated was reverse transcribed. Clones were sequenced by immunoSEQ multiplex PCR, and TCRdb holds only the in-frame ones, with some missing. Of some 150,000 clones in the sample, approximately 12% are singletons; the top ten hold about 2%. The TCR sequence derives from a man between 18 and 29 years old in good health. V is TRBV28 and J is TRBJ1-1; D may be TRBD1 (5 bases). Sequenced sample: central memory CD4+ T cells from blood. This chain's CDR3 is CASGGRYTEAFF. DNA for the CDR3: TGTGCCAGCGGGGGGAGGTACACTGAAGCTTTCTTT.